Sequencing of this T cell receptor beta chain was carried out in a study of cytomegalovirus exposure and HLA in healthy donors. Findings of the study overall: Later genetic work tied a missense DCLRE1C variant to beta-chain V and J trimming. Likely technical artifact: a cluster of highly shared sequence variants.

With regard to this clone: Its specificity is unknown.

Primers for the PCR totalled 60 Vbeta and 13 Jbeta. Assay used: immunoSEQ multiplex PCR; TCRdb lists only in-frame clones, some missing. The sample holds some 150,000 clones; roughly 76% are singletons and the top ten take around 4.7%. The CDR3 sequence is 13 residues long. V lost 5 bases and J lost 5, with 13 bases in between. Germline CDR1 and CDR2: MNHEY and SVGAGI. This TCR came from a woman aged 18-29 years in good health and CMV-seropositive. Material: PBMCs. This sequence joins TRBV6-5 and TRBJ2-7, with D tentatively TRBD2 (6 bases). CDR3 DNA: TGTGCCAGCAGTCACGGAGGGGACCACGAGCAGTACTTC. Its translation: CASSHGGDHEQYF.